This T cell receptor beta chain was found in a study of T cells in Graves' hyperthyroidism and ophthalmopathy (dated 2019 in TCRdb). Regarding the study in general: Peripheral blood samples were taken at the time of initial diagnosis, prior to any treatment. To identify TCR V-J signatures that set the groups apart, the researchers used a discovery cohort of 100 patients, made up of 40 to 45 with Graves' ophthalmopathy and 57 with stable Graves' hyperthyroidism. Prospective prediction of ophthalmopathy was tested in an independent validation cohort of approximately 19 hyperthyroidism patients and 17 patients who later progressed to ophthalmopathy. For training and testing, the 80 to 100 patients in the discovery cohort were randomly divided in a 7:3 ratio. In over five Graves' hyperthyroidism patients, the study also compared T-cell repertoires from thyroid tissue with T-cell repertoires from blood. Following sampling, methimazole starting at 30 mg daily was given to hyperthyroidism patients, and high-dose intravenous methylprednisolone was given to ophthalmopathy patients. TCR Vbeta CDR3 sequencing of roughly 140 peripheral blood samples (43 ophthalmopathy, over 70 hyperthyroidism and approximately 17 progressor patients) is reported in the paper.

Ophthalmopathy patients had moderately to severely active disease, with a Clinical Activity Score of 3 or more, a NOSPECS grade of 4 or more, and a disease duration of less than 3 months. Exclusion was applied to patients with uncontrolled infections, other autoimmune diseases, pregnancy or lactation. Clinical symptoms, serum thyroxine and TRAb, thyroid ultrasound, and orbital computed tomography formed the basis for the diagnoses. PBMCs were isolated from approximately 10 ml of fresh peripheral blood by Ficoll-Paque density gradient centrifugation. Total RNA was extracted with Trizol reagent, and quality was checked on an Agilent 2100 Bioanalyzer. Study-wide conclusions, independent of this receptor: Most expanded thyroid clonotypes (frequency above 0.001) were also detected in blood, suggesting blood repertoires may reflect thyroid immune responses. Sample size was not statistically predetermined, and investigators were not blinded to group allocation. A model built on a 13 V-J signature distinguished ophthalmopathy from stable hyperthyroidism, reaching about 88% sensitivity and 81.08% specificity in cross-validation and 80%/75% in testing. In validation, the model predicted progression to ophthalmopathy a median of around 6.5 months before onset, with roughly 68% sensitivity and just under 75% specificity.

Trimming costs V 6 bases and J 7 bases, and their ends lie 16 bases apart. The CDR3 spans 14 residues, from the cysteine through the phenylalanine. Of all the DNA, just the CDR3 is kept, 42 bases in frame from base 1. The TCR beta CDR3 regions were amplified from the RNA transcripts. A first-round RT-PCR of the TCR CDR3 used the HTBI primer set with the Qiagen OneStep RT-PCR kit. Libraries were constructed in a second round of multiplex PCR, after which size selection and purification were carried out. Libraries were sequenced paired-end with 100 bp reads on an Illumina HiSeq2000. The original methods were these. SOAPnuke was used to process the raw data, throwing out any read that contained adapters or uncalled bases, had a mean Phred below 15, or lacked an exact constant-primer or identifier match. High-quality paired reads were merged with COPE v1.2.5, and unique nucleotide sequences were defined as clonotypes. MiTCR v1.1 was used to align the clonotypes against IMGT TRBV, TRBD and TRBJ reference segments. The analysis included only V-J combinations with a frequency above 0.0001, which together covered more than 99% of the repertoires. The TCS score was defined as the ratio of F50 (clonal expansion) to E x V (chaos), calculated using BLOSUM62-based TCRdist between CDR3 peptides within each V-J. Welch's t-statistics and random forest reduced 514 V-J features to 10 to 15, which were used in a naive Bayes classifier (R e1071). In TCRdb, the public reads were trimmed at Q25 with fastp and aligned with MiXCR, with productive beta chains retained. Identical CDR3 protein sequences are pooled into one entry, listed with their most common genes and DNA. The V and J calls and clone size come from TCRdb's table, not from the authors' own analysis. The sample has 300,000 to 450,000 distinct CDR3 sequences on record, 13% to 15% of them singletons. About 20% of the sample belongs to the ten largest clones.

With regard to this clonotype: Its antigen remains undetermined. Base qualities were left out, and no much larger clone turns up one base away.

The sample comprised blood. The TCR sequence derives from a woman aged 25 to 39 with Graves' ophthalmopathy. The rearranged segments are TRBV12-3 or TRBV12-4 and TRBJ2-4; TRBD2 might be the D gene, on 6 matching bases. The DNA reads TGTGCCAGCAGCTTGTCAGGGAGGTTCAACATTCAGTACTTC. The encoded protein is CASSLSGRFNIQYF.